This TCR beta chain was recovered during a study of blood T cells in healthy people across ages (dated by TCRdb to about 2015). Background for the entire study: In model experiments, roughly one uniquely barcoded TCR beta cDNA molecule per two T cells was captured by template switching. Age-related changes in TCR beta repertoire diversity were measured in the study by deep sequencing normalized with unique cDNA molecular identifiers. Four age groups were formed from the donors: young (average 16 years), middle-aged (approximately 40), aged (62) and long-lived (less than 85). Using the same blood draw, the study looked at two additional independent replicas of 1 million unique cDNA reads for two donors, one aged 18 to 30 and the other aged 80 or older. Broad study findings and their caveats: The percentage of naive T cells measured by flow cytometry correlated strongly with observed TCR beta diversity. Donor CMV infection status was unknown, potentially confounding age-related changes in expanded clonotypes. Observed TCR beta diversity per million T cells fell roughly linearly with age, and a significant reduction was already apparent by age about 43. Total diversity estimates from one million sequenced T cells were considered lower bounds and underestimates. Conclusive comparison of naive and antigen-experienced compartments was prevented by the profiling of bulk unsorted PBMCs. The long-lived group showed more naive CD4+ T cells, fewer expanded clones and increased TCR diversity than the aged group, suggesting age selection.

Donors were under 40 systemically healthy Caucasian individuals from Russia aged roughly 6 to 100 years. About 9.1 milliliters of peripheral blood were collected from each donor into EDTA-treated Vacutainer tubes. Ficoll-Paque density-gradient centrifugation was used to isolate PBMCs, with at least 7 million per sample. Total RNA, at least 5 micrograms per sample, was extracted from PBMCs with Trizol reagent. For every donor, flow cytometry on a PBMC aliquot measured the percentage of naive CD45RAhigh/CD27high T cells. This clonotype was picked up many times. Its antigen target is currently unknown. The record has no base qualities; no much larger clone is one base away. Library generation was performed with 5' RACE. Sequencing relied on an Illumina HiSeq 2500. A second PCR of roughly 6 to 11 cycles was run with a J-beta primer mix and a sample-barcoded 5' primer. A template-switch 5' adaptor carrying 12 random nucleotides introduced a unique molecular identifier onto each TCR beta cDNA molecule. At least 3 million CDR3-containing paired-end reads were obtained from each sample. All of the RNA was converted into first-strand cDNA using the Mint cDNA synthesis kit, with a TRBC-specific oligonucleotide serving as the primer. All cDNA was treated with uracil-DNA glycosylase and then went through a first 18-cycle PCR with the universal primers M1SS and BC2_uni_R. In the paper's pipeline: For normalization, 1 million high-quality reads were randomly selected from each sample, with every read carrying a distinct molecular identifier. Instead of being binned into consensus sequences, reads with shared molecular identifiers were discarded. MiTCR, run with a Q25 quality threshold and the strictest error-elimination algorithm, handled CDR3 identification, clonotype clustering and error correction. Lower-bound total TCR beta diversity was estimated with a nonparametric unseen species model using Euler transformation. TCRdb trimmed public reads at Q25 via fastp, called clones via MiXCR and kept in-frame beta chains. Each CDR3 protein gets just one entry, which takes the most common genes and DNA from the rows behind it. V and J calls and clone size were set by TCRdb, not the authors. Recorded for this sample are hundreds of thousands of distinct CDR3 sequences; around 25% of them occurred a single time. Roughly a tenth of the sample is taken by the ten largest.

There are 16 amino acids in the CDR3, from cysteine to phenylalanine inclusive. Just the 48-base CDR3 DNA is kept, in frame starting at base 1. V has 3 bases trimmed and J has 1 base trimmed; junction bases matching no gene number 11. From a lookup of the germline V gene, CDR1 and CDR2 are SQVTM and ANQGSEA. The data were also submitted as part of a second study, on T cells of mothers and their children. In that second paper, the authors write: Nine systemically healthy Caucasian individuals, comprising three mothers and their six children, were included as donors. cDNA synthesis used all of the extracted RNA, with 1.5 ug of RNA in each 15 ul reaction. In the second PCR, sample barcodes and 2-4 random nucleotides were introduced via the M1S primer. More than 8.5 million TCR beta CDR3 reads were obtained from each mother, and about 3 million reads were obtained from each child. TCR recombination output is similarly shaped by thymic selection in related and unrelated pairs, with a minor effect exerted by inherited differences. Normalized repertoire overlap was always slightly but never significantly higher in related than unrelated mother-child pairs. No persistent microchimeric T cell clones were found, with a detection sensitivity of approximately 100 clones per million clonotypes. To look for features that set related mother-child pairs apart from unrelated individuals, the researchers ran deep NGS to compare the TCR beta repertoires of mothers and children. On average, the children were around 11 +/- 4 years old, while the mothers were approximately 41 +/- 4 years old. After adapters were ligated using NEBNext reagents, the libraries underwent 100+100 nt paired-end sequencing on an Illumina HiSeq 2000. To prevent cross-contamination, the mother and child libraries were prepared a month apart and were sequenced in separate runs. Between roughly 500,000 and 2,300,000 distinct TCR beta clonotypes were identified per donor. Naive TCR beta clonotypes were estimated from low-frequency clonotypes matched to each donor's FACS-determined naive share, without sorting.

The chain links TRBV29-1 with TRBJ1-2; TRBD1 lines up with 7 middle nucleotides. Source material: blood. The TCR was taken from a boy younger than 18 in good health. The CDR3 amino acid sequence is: CSVEGTGTALNYGYTF. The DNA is TGCAGCGTTGAGGGAACCGGGACAGCGCTTAACTATGGCTACACCTTC.